This note documents a single TCR beta chain sequence. V lost 4 bases to trimming and J lost 1 base, with 8 bases between them. The length of the CDR3 is 15 residues. The germline gives CDR1 MNHEY, CDR2 SVGAGI. These data are taken from a study of blood T cell repertoires in COVID-19. Produced via immunoSEQ multiplex PCR; TCRdb's table is partial and in-frame only. The profile shows about 64,000 clones, around 83% of them singletons. This chain joins TRBV6-5 and TRBJ1-6, with D possibly TRBD1 on 5 matching bases. The sample consisted of peripheral blood. This TCR was sampled from a human donor in a cohort sampled during active COVID-19. The CDR3 is CASSFGGSYNSPLHF. The CDR3 DNA sequence: TGTGCCAGCAGTTTCGGGGGTTCCTATAATTCACCCCTCCACTTT.